Listed below are T cell receptor beta chains from one sample, sequenced in a study of T cell repertoires in cytomegalovirus infection. No antigens are known for them. MiXCR, run by TCRdb on the reads, gives a single entry per CDR3 protein. The sample lists approximately 1,000,000 distinct CDR3 sequences, approximately 31% seen once, with over 13% in the top ten. The sample here was cultured CD8+ T cells from PBMCs, taken from culture after CMV antigen stimulation. All receptors derive from a human donor in good health (CMV status not recorded). Some clones in this sample may be carry-over from other donors' samples. Each CDR3 is given with its conserved first and last residue. Fields, in order: clone size, V gene, D gene, J gene, CDR3 DNA, CDR3 protein. A D gene is named only where the DNA matches it firmly. Some rows have no size entry. The others give once, few or many, or a class for an expanded clone.

abundance: .
v_gene: TRBV27
d_gene: TRBD2
j_gene: TRBJ2-1
CDR3nt: TGTGCCAGCAGTTTGGGATTCCTAGCGGGGGTTTACAATGAGCAGTTCTTC
CDR3aa: CASSLGFLAGVYNEQFF

abundance: few
v_gene: TRBV4-3
d_gene: .
j_gene: TRBJ1-1
CDR3nt: TGCGCCAGCAGCGACTTGCCCACTGGGGAGTGGGGAAGCATGAACACTGAAGCTTTCTTT
CDR3aa: CASSDLPTGEWGSMNTEAFF

abundance: many
v_gene: TRBV7-2
d_gene: .
j_gene: TRBJ2-7
CDR3nt: TGTGCCAGCAGCTCGACCTTCACTTACTACGAGCAGTACTTC
CDR3aa: CASSSTFTYYEQYF

abundance: .
v_gene: TRBV27
d_gene: TRBD1
j_gene: TRBJ2-7
CDR3nt: TGTGCCAGCAGACTATTCCCGGGACAGGGAGTGTACGAGCAGTACTTC
CDR3aa: CASRLFPGQGVYEQYF

abundance: many
v_gene: TRBV6-6
d_gene: .
j_gene: TRBJ2-2
CDR3nt: TGTGCCAGCAGTTACTCGGGCAGCTCATACGCGCCCGGGGAGCTGTTTTTT
CDR3aa: CASSYSGSSYAPGELFF

abundance: .
v_gene: TRBV18
d_gene: TRBD1
j_gene: TRBJ2-1
CDR3nt: TGTGCCAGCTCTCATCCGGGACAGGGAGGAACCTACAATGAGCAGTTCTTC
CDR3aa: CASSHPGQGGTYNEQFF

abundance: many
v_gene: TRBV29-1
d_gene: TRBD2
j_gene: TRBJ2-1
CDR3nt: TGCAGCGTTGGACTAGCGGGGCGTAAGATCTCCTACAATGAGCAGTTCTTC
CDR3aa: CSVGLAGRKISYNEQFF

abundance: once
v_gene: TRBV12-3/TRBV12-4
d_gene: TRBD1
j_gene: TRBJ1-1
CDR3nt: TGTGCCAGCAGTTTCCCCCCACATGACAGGGAGGTTTACACTGAAGCTTTCTTT
CDR3aa: CASSFPPHDREVYTEAFF

abundance: few
v_gene: TRBV7-6
d_gene: .
j_gene: TRBJ2-1
CDR3nt: TGTGCCAGCGGCCGGGGAATCAATGAGCAGTTCTTC
CDR3aa: CASGRGINEQFF

abundance: few
v_gene: TRBV4-3
d_gene: TRBD2
j_gene: TRBJ2-2
CDR3nt: TGCGCCAGCAGCCCCCTAGTAGCGGGGGGGCAAAGCACCGGGGAGCTGTTTTTT
CDR3aa: CASSPLVAGGQSTGELFF

abundance: few
v_gene: TRBV12-3/TRBV12-4
d_gene: .
j_gene: TRBJ2-1
CDR3nt: TGTGCCAGCAGATCCCGATACTCCTACAATGAGCAGTTCTTC
CDR3aa: CASRSRYSYNEQFF

abundance: .
v_gene: TRBV7-9
d_gene: .
j_gene: TRBJ2-1
CDR3nt: TGTGCCAGCAGCCGGCCAGGAGAGCAGTTCTTC
CDR3aa: CASSRPGEQFF

abundance: few
v_gene: TRBV12-3/TRBV12-4
d_gene: TRBD1
j_gene: TRBJ2-3
CDR3nt: TGTGCCAGCAGTTTATTGACAGGGCCCAGCACAGATACGCAGTATTTT
CDR3aa: CASSLLTGPSTDTQYF

abundance: .
v_gene: TRBV2
d_gene: .
j_gene: TRBJ2-3
CDR3nt: TGTGCCAGCACTTCTGGACCTGGTAATCGAGGAGATACGCAGTATTTT
CDR3aa: CASTSGPGNRGDTQYF

abundance: few
v_gene: TRBV5-1
d_gene: .
j_gene: TRBJ2-1
CDR3nt: TGCGCCAGCAGCCCCGGTTTGGGGGCGAACCATGAGCAGTTCTTC
CDR3aa: CASSPGLGANHEQFF

abundance: few
v_gene: TRBV7-9
d_gene: TRBD1
j_gene: TRBJ1-1
CDR3nt: TGTGCCAGCAGCTTAGCCCCGACAGGGACGGGCACTGAAGCTTTCTTT
CDR3aa: CASSLAPTGTGTEAFF

abundance: few
v_gene: TRBV7-7
d_gene: .
j_gene: TRBJ2-1
CDR3nt: TGTGCTAGCAGCTTAGGGGTTGCAATCCAAAATGAGCAGTTCTTC
CDR3aa: CASSLGVAIQNEQFF

abundance: few
v_gene: TRBV6-1
d_gene: TRBD1
j_gene: TRBJ2-7
CDR3nt: TGTGCCAGCAGTGAAACAGGGGGCGGTTTTTACGAGCAGTACTTC
CDR3aa: CASSETGGGFYEQYF

abundance: .
v_gene: TRBV3-1
d_gene: .
j_gene: TRBJ2-7
CDR3nt: TGTGCCAGCAGCCAAGAATTATCGTGGGACTCCTACGAGCAGTACTTC
CDR3aa: CASSQELSWDSYEQYF

abundance: .
v_gene: TRBV6-2/TRBV6-3
d_gene: TRBD2
j_gene: TRBJ2-1
CDR3nt: TGTGCCAGCAGTTCATTCGGGAGGCCTAATGAGCAGTTCTTC
CDR3aa: CASSSFGRPNEQFF

abundance: .
v_gene: TRBV6-1
d_gene: .
j_gene: TRBJ2-3
CDR3nt: TGTGCCAGCGCCACCGGAACGCAGTATTTT
CDR3aa: CASATGTQYF

abundance: .
v_gene: TRBV19
d_gene: .
j_gene: TRBJ2-2
CDR3nt: TGTGCCAGTAGTTCCAAAACCGGGACAACGAACACCGGGGAGCTGTTTTTT
CDR3aa: CASSSKTGTTNTGELFF

abundance: few
v_gene: TRBV27
d_gene: .
j_gene: TRBJ2-5
CDR3nt: TGTGCCAGCAGTTTTTCCCCGGTAGGGCCCCAAGAGACCCAGTACTTC
CDR3aa: CASSFSPVGPQETQYF

abundance: .
v_gene: TRBV5-4
d_gene: TRBD2
j_gene: TRBJ2-3
CDR3nt: TGTGCCAGCAGCTGGGTCCCGGGGGGACTACCGAGCACAGATACGCAGTATTTT
CDR3aa: CASSWVPGGLPSTDTQYF

abundance: .
v_gene: TRBV2
d_gene: .
j_gene: TRBJ1-1
CDR3nt: TGTGCCAGCAGTGTGGATACAGGGTGGGGGGACACTGAAGCTTTCTTT
CDR3aa: CASSVDTGWGDTEAFF

abundance: many
v_gene: TRBV7-2
d_gene: .
j_gene: TRBJ2-1
CDR3nt: TGTGCCAGCAGCGCCCGGAGGAATGAGCAGTTCTTC
CDR3aa: CASSARRNEQFF

abundance: few
v_gene: TRBV3-1
d_gene: TRBD2
j_gene: TRBJ2-3
CDR3nt: TGTGCCAGCAGCCATCCGGGGAGGGGACCCGAGCCAGCAGATACGCAGTATTTT
CDR3aa: CASSHPGRGPEPADTQYF

abundance: few
v_gene: TRBV7-8
d_gene: .
j_gene: TRBJ2-7
CDR3nt: TGTGCCAGCAGCAGACCCCCGACCTACGAGCAGTACTTC
CDR3aa: CASSRPPTYEQYF

abundance: many
v_gene: TRBV7-9
d_gene: TRBD1
j_gene: TRBJ2-5
CDR3nt: TGTGCCAGCAGCTCGGACAGGGGGCGGGAGACCCAGTACTTC
CDR3aa: CASSSDRGRETQYF

abundance: .
v_gene: TRBV10-3
d_gene: .
j_gene: TRBJ2-7
CDR3nt: TGTGCCATCAGGGAAGGAGGGGAACCCGAGCAGTACTTC
CDR3aa: CAIREGGEPEQYF

abundance: .
v_gene: TRBV28
d_gene: .
j_gene: TRBJ1-5
CDR3nt: TGTGCCAGCAGTTTATGGCTCGGAGATAGCAATCAGCCCCAGCATTTT
CDR3aa: CASSLWLGDSNQPQHF

abundance: few
v_gene: TRBV15
d_gene: .
j_gene: TRBJ2-7
CDR3nt: TGTGCCACCGATGTCGGGAACGAGCAGTACTTC
CDR3aa: CATDVGNEQYF

abundance: .
v_gene: TRBV15
d_gene: TRBD1
j_gene: TRBJ2-7
CDR3nt: TGTGCCACCAGCAGAGATAGGGCAGGGGGTGACAGGGTCTACGAGCAGTACTTC
CDR3aa: CATSRDRAGGDRVYEQYF

abundance: .
v_gene: TRBV27
d_gene: TRBD1
j_gene: TRBJ2-2
CDR3nt: TGTGCCAGCAGAATAGGACAGGGACGGAACACCGGGGAGCTGTTTTTT
CDR3aa: CASRIGQGRNTGELFF

abundance: .
v_gene: TRBV6-2/TRBV6-3
d_gene: .
j_gene: TRBJ1-1
CDR3nt: TGTGCCAGCAGTTACGCCAGGGAGGACACTGAAGCTTTCTTT
CDR3aa: CASSYAREDTEAFF

abundance: few
v_gene: TRBV10-3
d_gene: .
j_gene: TRBJ2-1
CDR3nt: TGTGCCATCAGTGAGTCGTTGGTCGGGGAAGGCTCCTACAATGAGCAGTTCTTC
CDR3aa: CAISESLVGEGSYNEQFF

abundance: .
v_gene: TRBV20-1
d_gene: TRBD2
j_gene: TRBJ2-5
CDR3nt: TGCAGTGCAGGAAATCTACTAGCGGGGGTGCAAGAGACCCAGTACTTC
CDR3aa: CSAGNLLAGVQETQYF

abundance: .
v_gene: TRBV2
d_gene: .
j_gene: TRBJ1-1
CDR3nt: TGTGCCAGCAGTGATGTCGCCCGGGGGGGGACTGAAGCTTTCTTT
CDR3aa: CASSDVARGGTEAFF

abundance: few
v_gene: TRBV2
d_gene: TRBD1
j_gene: TRBJ2-3
CDR3nt: TGTGCCAGTGGGGACAGGGGGGTCACAGATACGCAGTATTTT
CDR3aa: CASGDRGVTDTQYF

abundance: .
v_gene: TRBV7-6
d_gene: .
j_gene: TRBJ2-5
CDR3nt: TGTGCCAACAATAGCCAAGAGACCCAGTACTTC
CDR3aa: CANNSQETQYF

abundance: .
v_gene: TRBV9
d_gene: .
j_gene: TRBJ2-3
CDR3nt: TGTGCCAGCAGCGTAGAGGGGGGCACAGATACGCAGTATTTT
CDR3aa: CASSVEGGTDTQYF

abundance: few
v_gene: TRBV10-3
d_gene: .
j_gene: TRBJ2-2
CDR3nt: TGTGCCATCAGTGAGTCGCCTTCTACGAACACCGGGGAGCTGTTTTTT
CDR3aa: CAISESPSTNTGELFF

abundance: .
v_gene: TRBV12-3/TRBV12-4
d_gene: TRBD2
j_gene: TRBJ2-5
CDR3nt: TGTGCCACCATTCCTAGCGGGGGGGAGACCCAGTACTTC
CDR3aa: CATIPSGGETQYF

abundance: many
v_gene: TRBV4-1
d_gene: TRBD1
j_gene: TRBJ2-1
CDR3nt: TGCGCCAGCAGCCAAGGGACAGGGGGCAATGAGCAGTTCTTC
CDR3aa: CASSQGTGGNEQFF

abundance: .
v_gene: TRBV24-1
d_gene: TRBD1
j_gene: TRBJ2-3
CDR3nt: TGTGCCACCTACCGGGACAGGGGATCGGATACGCAGTATTTT
CDR3aa: CATYRDRGSDTQYF

abundance: few
v_gene: TRBV4-1
d_gene: .
j_gene: TRBJ2-1
CDR3nt: TGCGCCAGCAGCCAAGCGGCCGGGGGGCAGTTCTTC
CDR3aa: CASSQAAGGQFF

abundance: .
v_gene: TRBV5-4
d_gene: TRBD1
j_gene: TRBJ1-1
CDR3nt: TGTGCCAGCAGCGGGGGACAGACCACTGAAGCTTTCTTT
CDR3aa: CASSGGQTTEAFF

abundance: few
v_gene: TRBV19
d_gene: .
j_gene: TRBJ2-7
CDR3nt: TGTGCCAGTAGTATAGAGGACAGCTACGAGCAGTACTTC
CDR3aa: CASSIEDSYEQYF

abundance: few
v_gene: TRBV12-3/TRBV12-4
d_gene: .
j_gene: TRBJ1-1
CDR3nt: TGTGCCAGCAGAGATAGGGTCTGGGTGAGGGACACTGAAGCTTTCTTT
CDR3aa: CASRDRVWVRDTEAFF

abundance: .
v_gene: TRBV20-1
d_gene: .
j_gene: TRBJ2-1
CDR3nt: TGCAGTGCTAGATTCCGGGGGAACAATGAGCAGTTCTTC
CDR3aa: CSARFRGNNEQFF

abundance: .
v_gene: TRBV7-4
d_gene: .
j_gene: TRBJ2-1
CDR3nt: TGTGCCAGCAGCTTAGCCCAGGGGTCGCCTAACAATGAGCAGTTCTTC
CDR3aa: CASSLAQGSPNNEQFF

abundance: few
v_gene: TRBV6-6
d_gene: TRBD1
j_gene: TRBJ2-7
CDR3nt: TGTGCCAGCAGGAGCAACAGGGGCGACGAGCAGTACTTC
CDR3aa: CASRSNRGDEQYF

abundance: many
v_gene: TRBV7-2
d_gene: .
j_gene: TRBJ1-1
CDR3nt: TGTGCCAGCATCCGATGGGGCACTGAAGCTTTCTTT
CDR3aa: CASIRWGTEAFF

abundance: .
v_gene: TRBV4-1
d_gene: .
j_gene: TRBJ1-1
CDR3nt: TGCGCCAGCAGCCCGCAGGGGTTGGGGAACACTGAAGCTTTCTTT
CDR3aa: CASSPQGLGNTEAFF

abundance: .
v_gene: TRBV27
d_gene: TRBD1
j_gene: TRBJ1-2
CDR3nt: TGTGCCAGCAGAAAACTGACAGGGAGCCATGGCTACACCTTC
CDR3aa: CASRKLTGSHGYTF

abundance: few
v_gene: TRBV28
d_gene: TRBD1
j_gene: TRBJ2-5
CDR3nt: TGTGCCAGCAGTTTCGACCGGGACAGGGTAGAGACCCAGTACTTC
CDR3aa: CASSFDRDRVETQYF

abundance: few
v_gene: TRBV7-2
d_gene: .
j_gene: TRBJ1-3
CDR3nt: TGTGCCAGCAGCTTAGTTCAGGGCTCTGGAAACACCATATATTTT
CDR3aa: CASSLVQGSGNTIYF

abundance: few
v_gene: TRBV12-5
d_gene: .
j_gene: TRBJ1-5
CDR3nt: TGTGCTAGTGGTTTGGTATCCAATCAGCCCCAGCATTTT
CDR3aa: CASGLVSNQPQHF

abundance: few
v_gene: TRBV11-3
d_gene: .
j_gene: TRBJ2-1
CDR3nt: TGTGCCAGCAGCTTTGGACCCCGGGTGGTAGATGAGCAGTTCTTC
CDR3aa: CASSFGPRVVDEQFF